A single sample is the source of the 11 T cell receptor beta chains below, sequenced in a study of a mutant IDH1 vaccine in newly diagnosed glioma listed by TCRdb under 2021. The sample's time point label is to be understood as: week 23, last vaccination. A 20-mer mutant IDH1 peptide at 300 micrograms in Montanide made up each vaccine dose, which was injected subcutaneously together with topical imiquimod. Library preparation used the immunoSEQ multiplex PCR assay. Held by TCRdb, this immuneACCESS table contains in-frame sequences only and omits some clones. Under half of the omission traces to an unresolved V gene where checked; the cause of the rest is unknown. The sample table lists over 55,000 clones, about 81% of them with a count of one. The leading ten clones occupy 6.5% to 9.5% of the sample. Antigen specificity for these receptors is unknown. Sequencing was performed on PBMCs, taken from a glioma patient whose treatment included an IDH1 peptide vaccine. These receptors were taken from a woman between 35 and 50 years old with glioma. Some clones in this sample may be carry-over from other donors' samples.

This clone was found a few times. V usage is TRBV7-8 and J usage is TRBJ2-1, with 15 bases that match TRBD2. This CDR3 comprises 18 residues. In germline, CDR1 is SGHVS, CDR2 FQNEAQ. After removal of 3 bases from V and 2 bases from J, the junction contained 5 bases not matched to a gene. The CDR3 spells CASSFGLAGGLAYNEQFF. CDR3 nucleotide sequence: TGTGCCAGCAGCTTTGGACTAGCGGGGGGGCTTGCCTACAATGAGCAGTTCTTC.

V usage is TRBV20-1 and J usage is TRBJ2-3; a weak D match, TRBD1 (6 bases). V gave up 4 bases and J gave up 11 bases, with 10 bases separating them. The CDR3 is 10 amino acids. Germline V gene data show CDR1 as DFQATT and CDR2 as SNEGSKA (reference sequence). In nucleotides, the CDR3 is TGCAGTGCTAAGAAACAGGGGCAGTATTTT. Protein product: CSAKKQGQYF.

This chain links TRBV5-1 with TRBJ2-7; 7 bases fit TRBD1. The CDR3 runs 15 residues. Germline CDR1 and CDR2: SGHRS and YFSETQ. Trimming at V came to 2 bases and at J to 6 bases, leaving 11 bases not matched to a gene. CDR3 in DNA: TGCGCCAGCAGCTTAACCGGGACAGCAGGTAGCGAGCAGTACTTC. Encoded protein: CASSLTGTAGSEQYF.

The chain is built from TRBV7-6 and TRBJ1-1, with 10 positions matching TRBD1. The CDR3 sequence is 14 residues long. From germline, CDR1 is SGHVS and CDR2 FNYEAQ. V dropped 3 bases and J dropped 4; count of bases not matched to a gene: 2. CDR3 sequence: CASSLDRGGTEAFF. The CDR3 coding sequence is TGTGCCAGCAGCTTGGACAGGGGGGGCACTGAAGCTTTCTTT.

J is TRBJ1-5 and V is TRBV5-8; possible D gene TRBD1, 5 bases. This CDR3 spans 14 amino acids. In germline, CDR1 is SGHTS, CDR2 YDEGEE. Trimming cost V 0 bases and J 7 bases, with 11 bases left between them. The CDR3 DNA is TGTGCCAGCAGCTTGGCGTGGGGGGGGCAGCCCCAGCATTTT. This sequence encodes CASSLAWGGQPQHF.

The chain is built from TRBV2 and TRBJ1-1; D remains ambiguous. The CDR3 is 14 residues long. Looked up from germline, CDR1 is SNHLY and CDR2 is FYNNEI. The V gene lost 1 base and the J gene lost 5 bases, with 11 bases spanning the gap. The CDR3 loop is CASSEGQRSTEAFF. The CDR3 nucleotides are TGTGCCAGCAGTGAAGGGCAGAGAAGTACTGAAGCTTTCTTT. The full variable domain, with the rest looked up from reference TRBV2 and TRBJ1-1, is EPEVTQTPSHQVTQMGQEVILRCVPISNHLYFYWYRQILGQKVEFLVSFYNNEISEKSEIFDDQFSVERPDGSNFTLKIRSTKLEDSAMYFCASSEGQRSTEAFFGQGTRLTVV.

This clone has a handful of counts. The V and J genes are TRBV6-5 and TRBJ2-1; 7 nucleotides line up with TRBD1. Germline V CDR1 and CDR2: MNHEY, SVGAGI. This CDR3 region has 15 residues. Trimming took 6 bases from V and 0 from J; bases not matched to a gene: 5. The CDR3 DNA reads as TGTGCCAGCAGGCTTGGGACAGCCTCCTACAATGAGCAGTTCTTC. Residues: CASRLGTASYNEQFF.

The chain combines TRBV29-1 with TRBJ2-1, with 7 bases matching TRBD2. CDR1 and CDR2 (germline): SQVTM, ANQGSEA. V was clipped by 6 bases and J by 2 bases; unmatched bases: 13. This CDR3 comprises 16 residues. DNA of the CDR3: TGCAGCGTCGAGGGTCGGGCGGCGGGAGCCTACAATGAGCAGTTCTTC. This gives the protein CSVEGRAAGAYNEQFF.

The chain links TRBV6-1 to TRBJ1-6; D is undetermined. This CDR3 is 12 amino acids long. Germline V gene lookup returns CDR1 MNHNS and CDR2 SASEGT. Trimming pared 4 bases from V and 7 bases from J, leaving 5 bases between. The CDR3 reads CASSGYNSPLHF. The CDR3 region has the DNA TGTGCCAGCAGTGGATACAATTCACCCCTCCACTTT.

The chain recombines TRBV4-3 with TRBJ1-1; D is uncertain. V was cut by 1 base and J by 0 bases, with 9 bases left in between. The CDR3 has 15 amino acids. CDR1 is LGHNA, CDR2 YSLEER, per germline. CDR3 amino acids: CASSQGHSLNTEAFF. The DNA of the CDR3 is TGCGCCAGCAGCCAAGGTCACAGTCTGAACACTGAAGCTTTCTTT.

The chain uses TRBV2 and TRBJ1-2; possible D gene TRBD1, 5 bases. Germline V gene data show CDR1 as SNHLY and CDR2 as FYNNEI. Trimming shortened V by 3 bases and J by 4 bases, and 18 bases separated the two germline ends. There are 16 residues in the CDR3. Here the CDR3 DNA reads TGTGCCAGCAGTGAGAGAAGGGGCCACCCCCGCTATGGCTACACCTTC. This gives the protein CASSERRGHPRYGYTF.